In its sample, the clone carrying this T cell receptor beta chain was seen once. The data were produced by immunoSEQ multiplex PCR, yet TCRdb's version contains in-frame clones alone and is incomplete. The table lists some 120,000 clones, roughly four fifths of them singletons, with 1.5% to 2% in the top ten. This specimen belongs to a study of radiation and T cells in renal cell carcinoma. J was trimmed by 2 bases and V by 3 bases; bases with no gene match: 7. Germline-derived CDR1 and CDR2 are LGHNA and YSLEER. The CDR3 totals 15 residues. Time point defined: blood 2 weeks post-SBRT. This sample's treatment: 15 Gy SBRT to primary tumor, nephrectomy 4 weeks later.

This TCR was recovered from an older woman with renal cell carcinoma. The chain employs TRBV4-3 and TRBJ2-7, with 7 bases fitting TRBD1. The sequencing used blood, collected from a patient whose treatment included radiotherapy and nephrectomy. The CDR3 coding sequence is TGCGCCAGCAGCCAGGCCGGGACAGCTCCCTACGAGCAGTACTTC. It encodes CASSQAGTAPYEQYF.